The rows below give T cell receptor beta chains drawn from one sample of a study of cytomegalovirus exposure and HLA in healthy donors. TCRdb's copy holds only in-frame clones and misses some; the assay was immunoSEQ multiplex PCR. Of roughly 150,000 clones in the sample, roughly 70% were seen once. Sequencing used PBMCs. These receptors were taken from a man aged 30-40 years in good health and CMV-seropositive. Each CDR3 is given with its conserved first and last residue. Each record gives: V gene, D gene, clone size, J gene, CDR3 DNA, CDR3 protein. A D gene is named only where the DNA matches it firmly. Expanded clones get a size class; other rows say once, few or many, or leave the size out.

v_call: TRBV27
d_call: -
clone_size: -
j_call: TRBJ1-1
cdr3_nt: TGTGCCAGCCACCTCGGGGAAATGAACACTGAAGCTTTCTTT
cdr3_aa: CASHLGEMNTEAFF

v_call: TRBV19
d_call: -
clone_size: few
j_call: TRBJ2-1
cdr3_nt: TGTGCCAGTAGTAGGCAGTCGGGAACGAATGAGCAGTTCTTC
cdr3_aa: CASSRQSGTNEQFF

v_call: TRBV6-5
d_call: -
clone_size: -
j_call: TRBJ1-2
cdr3_nt: TGTGCCAGCAGTCCAACAGAAAAGAGAGGCTACACCTTC
cdr3_aa: CASSPTEKRGYTF

v_call: TRBV6-6
d_call: -
clone_size: -
j_call: TRBJ2-7
cdr3_nt: TGTGCCAGCAGTTACCTCCAGGGTGGGCCCTACGAGCAGTACTTC
cdr3_aa: CASSYLQGGPYEQYF

v_call: TRBV30
d_call: TRBD1
clone_size: once
j_call: TRBJ1-1
cdr3_nt: TGTGCCTGGAGTGGGACAGGGTTGACTGAAGCTTTCTTT
cdr3_aa: CAWSGTGLTEAFF

v_call: TRBV15
d_call: -
clone_size: -
j_call: TRBJ1-6
cdr3_nt: TGTGCCACCAGCGGGATCTTCAAGAGGGGACAATATAATTCACCCCTCCACTTT
cdr3_aa: CATSGIFKRGQYNSPLHF

v_call: TRBV21-1
d_call: -
clone_size: -
j_call: TRBJ1-1
cdr3_nt: TGTGCCAGCAGAACACGGGGGTTGTGGATGAACACTGAAGCTTTCTTT
cdr3_aa: CASRTRGLWMNTEAFF

v_call: TRBV5-1
d_call: -
clone_size: -
j_call: TRBJ1-2
cdr3_nt: TGCGCCAGCAGCCAACCGTGGGAGGGTAACGGCTACACCTTC
cdr3_aa: CASSQPWEGNGYTF

v_call: TRBV18
d_call: TRBD2
clone_size: -
j_call: TRBJ2-2
cdr3_nt: TGTGCCAGCTCACTAACTAGCGGCACCGGGGAGCTGTTTTTT
cdr3_aa: CASSLTSGTGELFF

v_call: TRBV7-9
d_call: -
clone_size: -
j_call: TRBJ1-4
cdr3_nt: TGTGCCAGCAGCCTCACAGGAGTAGGAGAAAAACTGTTTTTT
cdr3_aa: CASSLTGVGEKLFF

v_call: TRBV13
d_call: -
clone_size: few
j_call: TRBJ2-1
cdr3_nt: TGTGCCAGCAGCTCCAGGATTTACAATGAGCAGTTCTTC
cdr3_aa: CASSSRIYNEQFF

v_call: TRBV12-5
d_call: TRBD1
clone_size: -
j_call: TRBJ2-7
cdr3_nt: TGTGCTAGTGGTTTTCAGTTGGGACAGACTCGTTTGGAGCAGTACTTC
cdr3_aa: CASGFQLGQTRLEQYF

v_call: TRBV19
d_call: -
clone_size: few
j_call: TRBJ2-3
cdr3_nt: TGTGCCAGTAGTACCTTCCAGGGTCTAGATACGCAGTATTTT
cdr3_aa: CASSTFQGLDTQYF

v_call: TRBV18
d_call: TRBD1
clone_size: -
j_call: TRBJ2-5
cdr3_nt: TGTGCCAGCTCACTAGGGACAGCCTTTGGTTTGAACCAAGAGACCCAGTACTTC
cdr3_aa: CASSLGTAFGLNQETQYF

v_call: TRBV27
d_call: TRBD1
clone_size: few
j_call: TRBJ2-5
cdr3_nt: TGTGCCAGCAGTCAGGGGGCTGAGACCCAGTACTTC
cdr3_aa: CASSQGAETQYF

v_call: TRBV7-9
d_call: TRBD1
clone_size: -
j_call: TRBJ2-6
cdr3_nt: TGTGCCAGCAGCTCAGACAGGGGTGCTGGGGCCAACGTCCTGACTTTC
cdr3_aa: CASSSDRGAGANVLTF

v_call: TRBV7-2
d_call: -
clone_size: -
j_call: TRBJ1-1
cdr3_nt: TGTGCCAGCAGCTTAGTTGGGCAGGGGAGCACTGAAGCTTTCTTT
cdr3_aa: CASSLVGQGSTEAFF

v_call: TRBV19
d_call: -
clone_size: -
j_call: TRBJ2-3
cdr3_nt: TGTGCCAGTAGTATTCAGAGCACAGATACGCAGTATTTT
cdr3_aa: CASSIQSTDTQYF

v_call: TRBV28
d_call: TRBD2
clone_size: -
j_call: TRBJ2-7
cdr3_nt: TGTGCCAGCAGCGGGACTAGCGGGAGGCAGAGCTCCTACGAGCAGTACTTC
cdr3_aa: CASSGTSGRQSSYEQYF

v_call: TRBV5-1
d_call: -
clone_size: few
j_call: TRBJ2-2
cdr3_nt: TGCGCCAGCGGACCTTCCGGGGGGCGAAACACCGGGGAGCTGTTTTTT
cdr3_aa: CASGPSGGRNTGELFF

v_call: TRBV6-6
d_call: -
clone_size: -
j_call: TRBJ2-1
cdr3_nt: TGTGCCAGCAGTTATCAGCGGCTCAGCTCCTACAATGAGCAGTTCTTC
cdr3_aa: CASSYQRLSSYNEQFF

v_call: TRBV11-2
d_call: -
clone_size: -
j_call: TRBJ2-3
cdr3_nt: TGTGCCAGCAGTTTAGAAGGGAGTACAGATACGCAGTATTTT
cdr3_aa: CASSLEGSTDTQYF